The TCR beta chain under discussion was sequenced for a study of OX40 agonist ivuxolimab in advanced cancers. About the full investigation: The costimulatory receptor OX40 (CD134) was targeted by ivuxolimab, a fully human IgG2 agonistic monoclonal antibody. The paper reports the monotherapy dose-escalation portion (N = 52 patients) of the phase I ivuxolimab trial. In the dose-escalation cohort, more than 80% of patients were male, and the mean age was 60 years with a range of roughly 20 to 80. Peripheral TCRbeta sequencing aimed to test whether ivuxolimab altered TCR sequence diversity and caused clonal T-cell expansion. Of the 50 to 55 dose-escalation patients, hepatocellular carcinoma was present in roughly 19, melanoma in approximately 15, renal cell carcinoma in 9 and head and neck cancer in 9. Intravenous ivuxolimab was administered to patients every 2 weeks at six dose levels: 0.01, 0.1, 0.3, 1.5, 3 and 10 mg/kg. Partial responses were achieved by three dose-escalation patients, of whom one had hepatocellular carcinoma and two had cutaneous melanoma. Patients were allowed to have had prior anti-PD-1, anti-PD-L1 or anti-CTLA-4 therapy, and roughly two fifths of the dose-escalation patients had been treated with checkpoint inhibitors.

The V end loses 2 bases and the J end loses 3 bases, and a stretch of 17 bases separates them. Based on the germline V gene, the CDR1 and CDR2 sequences are SGHVS and FQNEAQ. From the cysteine through the phenylalanine, the CDR3 covers 16 amino acids. Only the CDR3 region is kept as DNA, spanning 48 bases read in frame from base 1. Genomic DNA was isolated from the sorted cells so that the TCRbeta CDR3 region could be sequenced. The immunoSEQ Assay was used for sequencing of TCRbeta CDR3 regions. TCRdb re-hosts the immuneACCESS table, in-frame sequences only. Its copies lack some clones; in the studies checked, an unresolved V gene accounts for under half of them, and the cause for the rest is not known. For this sample the table gives about 51,000 clones, of which approximately 83% were detected only once. Roughly 3% of the sample belongs to the ten largest clones. Patients with a history of autoimmune disease or receiving systemic immunosuppression were excluded from the trial. Peripheral blood for TCR sequencing was drawn from every dose cohort at baseline, at cycle 4 day 1 and at cycle 7 day 1. The samples were taken from a phase I, first-in-human, multicenter, open-label dose-escalation trial of ivuxolimab. Adults with locally advanced or metastatic melanoma, renal cell, hepatocellular, or head and neck squamous cell carcinoma were enrolled in the trial. Before TCR sequencing, CD4+ T cells and CD8+ T cells from peripheral blood were sorted into separate populations.

General conclusions and limits of the study: Which antigens the clonally expanded peripheral T cells were specific for was not determined. After ivuxolimab, expanded clones were on average more numerous among CD8+ T cells than among CD4+ T cells. Low levels of normalized T-cell clonal expansion were also seen in some patients who did not respond. In the 0.1-3.0 mg/kg groups, partial responders had among the lowest normalized peripheral clonal expansion, particularly in CD8+ T cells. Clonal expansion of both CD4+ and CD8+ blood T cells was observed from baseline to week 6 at doses 0.1 to 3.0 mg/kg.

Notes on this clone: Its antigen is not yet known. The record has no base qualities; no much larger clone is one base away.

Sequencing was performed on CD4+ or CD8+ T cells sorted from blood, taken in a trial of the OX40 agonist ivuxolimab. The rearrangement combines TRBV7-8 with TRBJ2-7, with the identity of the D gene unclear. This TCR came from an adult with an advanced solid tumor such as melanoma, head and neck, liver or kidney cancer. The CDR3 has the sequence CASSLSFVEKVYEQYF. At the DNA level, the sequence is TGTGCCAGCAGCTTAAGCTTCGTGGAGAAAGTCTACGAGCAGTACTTC.